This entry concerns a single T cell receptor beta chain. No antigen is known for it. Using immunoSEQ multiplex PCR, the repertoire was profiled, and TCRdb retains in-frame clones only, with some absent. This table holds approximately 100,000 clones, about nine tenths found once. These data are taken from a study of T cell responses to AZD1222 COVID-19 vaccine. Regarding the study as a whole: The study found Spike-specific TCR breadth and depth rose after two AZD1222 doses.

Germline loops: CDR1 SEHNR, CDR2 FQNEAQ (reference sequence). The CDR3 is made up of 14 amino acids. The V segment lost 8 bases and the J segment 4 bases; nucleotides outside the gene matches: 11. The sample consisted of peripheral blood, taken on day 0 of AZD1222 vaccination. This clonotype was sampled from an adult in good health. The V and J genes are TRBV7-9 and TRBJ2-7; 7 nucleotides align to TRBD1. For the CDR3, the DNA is TGTGCCAGCCTCAGACAGGGTCCTCCTTACGAGCAGTACTTC. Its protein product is CASLRQGPPYEQYF.